A selection of T cell receptor beta chains follows, all from one sample in a study of blood T cell repertoires in COVID-19. Sequenced by immunoSEQ multiplex PCR; TCRdb stores in-frame clones only, minus some. The sample carries under 150,000 clones, around 85% recorded once. The sample taken for sequencing was peripheral blood. The receptors come from a woman aged 80 or older with acute or convalescent COVID-19. The CDR3 runs from the conserved cysteine through the conserved F or W. D genes are given only for firm matches. Clone size is stated in some rows and not others, as once, few, many or a class when expanded.

abundance | d_gene | j_gene | v_gene | CDR3aa | CDR3nt
. | . | TRBJ1-3 | TRBV7-2 | CASSLDAGEAGNTIYF | TGTGCCAGCAGCTTAGATGCGGGGGAGGCTGGAAACACCATATATTTT
. | . | TRBJ1-1 | TRBV5-1 | CASSLQFGYTEAFF | TGCGCCAGCAGTTTACAGTTTGGGTACACTGAAGCTTTCTTT
. | TRBD1 | TRBJ2-2 | TRBV7-8 | CASSLAYHRGLSNTGELFF | TGTGCCAGCAGCTTAGCCTATCACAGGGGGCTCTCGAACACCGGGGAGCTGTTTTTT
. | . | TRBJ2-2 | TRBV30 | CAWSVDWASAGELFF | TGTGCCTGGAGTGTGGACTGGGCCAGCGCGGGGGAGCTGTTTTTT
. | TRBD2 | TRBJ2-1 | TRBV5-1 | CASSLGLAGVLAEQFF | TGCGCCAGCAGCTTGGGGCTAGCGGGAGTTCTTGCTGAGCAGTTCTTC
few | TRBD1 | TRBJ1-1 | TRBV19 | CASSLQGARTEAFF | TGTGCCAGTAGTTTGCAGGGGGCGCGGACTGAAGCTTTCTTT
. | TRBD1 | TRBJ2-4 | TRBV5-6 | CASSRTGETKNIQYF | TGTGCCAGCAGTCGGACAGGTGAGACCAAAAACATTCAGTACTTC
. | . | TRBJ2-5 | TRBV11-2 | CASSLDGAAGWETQYF | TGTGCCAGCAGCTTAGATGGGGCGGCGGGGTGGGAGACCCAGTACTTC
. | TRBD2 | TRBJ2-3 | TRBV5-4 | CASSLAGADTQYF | TGTGCCAGCAGCTTAGCGGGGGCAGATACGCAGTATTTT
. | . | TRBJ1-2 | TRBV7-2 | CASRIGQGYGYTF | TGTGCCAGCAGAATAGGGCAGGGTTATGGCTACACCTTC
. | TRBD2 | TRBJ2-5 | TRBV5-4 | CASSLDPSGEETQYF | TGTGCCAGCAGCTTGGATCCGAGCGGGGAAGAGACCCAGTACTTC
. | . | TRBJ2-5 | TRBV7-9 | CASSLNRGRGETQYF | TGTGCCAGCAGCTTAAACAGAGGGAGAGGGGAGACCCAGTACTTC
. | . | TRBJ2-7 | TRBV11-2 | CASSLDFGSLGDYEQYF | TGTGCCAGCAGCTTAGATTTCGGGTCTCTAGGAGACTACGAGCAGTACTTC
once | TRBD2 | TRBJ2-7 | TRBV9 | CASSVGTSGSAYEQYF | TGTGCCAGCAGCGTGGGGACTAGCGGGTCAGCCTACGAGCAGTACTTC
. | . | TRBJ1-1 | TRBV6-5 | CASSKPGSGDTEAFF | TGTGCCAGCAGTAAACCGGGTTCCGGTGACACTGAAGCTTTCTTT